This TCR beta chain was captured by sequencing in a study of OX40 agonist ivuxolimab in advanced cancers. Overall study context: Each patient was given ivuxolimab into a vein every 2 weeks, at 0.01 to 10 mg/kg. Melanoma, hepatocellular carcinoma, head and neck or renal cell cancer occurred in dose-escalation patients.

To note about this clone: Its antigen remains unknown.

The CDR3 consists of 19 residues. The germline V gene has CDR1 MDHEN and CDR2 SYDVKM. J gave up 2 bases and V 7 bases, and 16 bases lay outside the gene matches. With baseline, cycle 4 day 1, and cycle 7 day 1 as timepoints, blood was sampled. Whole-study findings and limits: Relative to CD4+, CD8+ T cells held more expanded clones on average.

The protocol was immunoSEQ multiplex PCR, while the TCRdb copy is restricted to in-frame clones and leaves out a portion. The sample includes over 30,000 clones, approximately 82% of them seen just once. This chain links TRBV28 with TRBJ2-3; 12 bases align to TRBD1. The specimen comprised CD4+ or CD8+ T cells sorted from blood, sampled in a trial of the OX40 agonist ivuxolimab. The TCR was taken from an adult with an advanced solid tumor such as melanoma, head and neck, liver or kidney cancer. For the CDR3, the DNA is TGTGCCAGCAAAATTACCCGGGACAGGGGGCGGTGGCTCACAGATACGCAGTATTTT. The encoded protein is CASKITRDRGRWLTDTQYF.